These 9 T cell receptor beta chains were sequenced from one sample in a study of cytotoxic CD8 clonotypes in ibrutinib-treated CLL. Some clones are missing from TCRdb's copy, which holds only in-frame ones; the method was immunoSEQ multiplex PCR. The data show roughly 150,000 clones, roughly 80% seen once. Here the sequenced sample was PBMCs, taken after 12 months of ibrutinib treatment. These receptors were collected from a human donor with chronic lymphocytic leukemia.

The chain links TRBV30 to TRBJ1-5; D is perhaps TRBD1 (5 bases). The CDR3 is 15 residues long. Per germline, CDR1 GTSNPN and CDR2 SVGIG (reference sequence). The germline V and J ends were trimmed by 2 bases and 0 bases, with 11 bases remaining between them. This CDR3 is CAWSSAGNSNQPQHF. The CDR3 DNA follows: TGTGCCTGGAGTTCCGCAGGGAATAGCAATCAGCCCCAGCATTTT.

The chain recombines TRBV7-9 with TRBJ2-5; possible D gene TRBD1, 8 bases. Germline loops: CDR1 SEHNR, CDR2 FQNEAQ (reference sequence). V dropped 3 bases and J dropped 2 bases, with 13 bases sitting between them. This CDR3 region has 15 residues. The CDR3 reads CASSFYRGGQETQYF. CDR3 DNA: TGTGCCAGCAGCTTCTACAGGGGGGGACAAGAGACCCAGTACTTC.

The V gene is TRBV2, the J gene TRBJ2-2, with a tentative D call TRBD1 (5 bases). This CDR3 has 14 amino acids. V lost 6 bases, J lost 7 bases, and 15 bases lay in between. Germline CDR1 SNHLY, CDR2 FYNNEI. CDR3 loop: CASRVEGAGGELFF. In nucleotides, the CDR3 is TGTGCCAGCAGAGTCGAAGGGGCCGGCGGGGAGCTGTTTTTT.

The genes are TRBV29-1 and TRBJ2-7; TRBD1 aligns across 10 bases. Germline V gene sequence: CDR1 SQVTM, CDR2 ANQGSEA. This CDR3 region has 15 residues. V dropped 3 bases and J dropped 5; count of bases not matched to a gene: 10. This chain's CDR3 is CSVEGDRGLVNEQYF. CDR3 nucleotides: TGCAGCGTTGAGGGAGACAGGGGGCTTGTGAACGAGCAGTACTTC.

This chain links TRBV28 with TRBJ2-3; 7 bases are a match to TRBD2. The CDR3 consists of 15 residues. V shed 2 bases and J 7 bases; nucleotides not matched to a gene: 9. Germline V CDR1 and CDR2: MDHEN, SYDVKM. CDR3 nucleotide sequence: TGTGCCAGCAGTTTACCCCGCGGGAGTGGAAATACGCAGTATTTT. Amino acid sequence: CASSLPRGSGNTQYF. Supplemented by reference TRBV28 and TRBJ2-3, the full variable domain reads DVKVTQSSRYLVKRTGEKVFLECVQDMDHENMFWYRQDPGLGLRLIYFSYDVKMKEKGDIPEGYSVSREKKERFSLILESASTNQTSMYLCASSLPRGSGNTQYFGPGTRLTVL.

The J gene is TRBJ2-1, the V gene TRBV10-3; 11 bases line up with TRBD2. Trimming at V came to 2 bases and at J to 8 bases, leaving 5 bases not matched to a gene. The CDR3 loop spans 15 amino acids. Germline V gene data show CDR1 as ENHRY and CDR2 as SYGVKD. CDR3 nucleotide sequence: TGTGCCATCAGTGAGCCTAGCGGGGGGTTTCATGAGCAGTTCTTC. As protein: CAISEPSGGFHEQFF.

The chain employs TRBV5-1 and TRBJ2-7; D gene uncertain. This CDR3 has 12 residues. Looked up from germline, CDR1 is SGHRS and CDR2 is YFSETQ. V dropped 0 bases and J dropped 5 bases, with 6 bases sitting between them. CDR3 region: CASSLDFHEQYF. Here the CDR3 DNA reads TGCGCCAGCAGCTTGGACTTCCACGAGCAGTACTTC.

On this clone: A much larger clone lies a single base off, so this may be a read error. V and J are TRBV6-1 and TRBJ1-1; D perhaps matches TRBD1 (5 bases). The CDR3 totals 12 residues. Trimming cost V 4 bases and J 3 bases, with 6 bases left between them. Germline values: CDR1 MNHNS, CDR2 SASEGT. As DNA, the CDR3 is TGTGCCAGCAGTGTGGGGGACACTGAAGCTTTCTTT. Translating it yields CASSVGDTEAFF.

J is TRBJ2-3 and V is TRBV9, with D unclear. Trimming cost V 0 bases and J 3 bases, with 11 bases left between them. The CDR3 loop spans 15 amino acids. CDR1 is SGDLS and CDR2 is YYNGEE in the germline V gene. The CDR3 here is CASSVDAMETDTQYF. CDR3 nucleotides: TGTGCCAGCAGCGTAGATGCGATGGAGACAGATACGCAGTATTTT.